This is a list of T cell receptor beta chains from one sample in a study of a mutant IDH1 vaccine in newly diagnosed glioma. Their antigens remain unidentified. Clones were sequenced by immunoSEQ multiplex PCR, and TCRdb holds only the in-frame ones, with some missing. The sample has tens of thousands of clones; 60% to 75% are singletons. The sequences come from PBMCs, collected from a glioma patient whose treatment included an IDH1 peptide vaccine. These receptors were obtained from a man aged 50-60 years with glioma. Both conserved end residues are part of each CDR3. A D gene is named only where the DNA matches it firmly. Expanded clones are given a class, and other clones once, few, many or no size at all.

clone size: .
J gene: TRBJ2-7
V gene: TRBV30
D gene: TRBD1
CDR3 DNA: TGTGCCTGGAACGGACAGGGGATGTACGAGCAGTACTTC
CDR3 protein: CAWNGQGMYEQYF

clone size: .
J gene: TRBJ1-5
V gene: TRBV5-6
D gene: .
CDR3 DNA: TGTGCCAGCAGCTTGGCCACAGGGTCTTCGCCCCAGCATTTT
CDR3 protein: CASSLATGSSPQHF

clone size: .
J gene: TRBJ1-2
V gene: TRBV18
D gene: TRBD1
CDR3 DNA: TGTGCCAGCTCACCACTATCAGGACAGGGAGAAGGCTACACCTTC
CDR3 protein: CASSPLSGQGEGYTF

clone size: once
J gene: TRBJ2-3
V gene: TRBV4-3
D gene: .
CDR3 DNA: TGCGCCAGCAGCCAAGCGGACGGTGGAGATACGCAGTATTTT
CDR3 protein: CASSQADGGDTQYF

clone size: .
J gene: TRBJ1-2
V gene: TRBV4-1
D gene: .
CDR3 DNA: TGCGCCAGCAGCCCCTGGGGGACTGAAGGCAACTATGGCTACACCTTC
CDR3 protein: CASSPWGTEGNYGYTF

clone size: .
J gene: TRBJ1-2
V gene: TRBV5-1
D gene: TRBD1
CDR3 DNA: TGCGCCAGCACTCGGGACAGGGCTAACTATGGCTACACCTTC
CDR3 protein: CASTRDRANYGYTF

clone size: .
J gene: TRBJ1-2
V gene: TRBV29-1
D gene: TRBD1
CDR3 DNA: TGCAGCGATACAGGGGACAACTATGGCTACACCTTC
CDR3 protein: CSDTGDNYGYTF

clone size: once
J gene: TRBJ1-5
V gene: TRBV2
D gene: .
CDR3 DNA: TGTGCCAGCAGGGCACAGGAGAATAGCAATCAGCCCCAGCATTTT
CDR3 protein: CASRAQENSNQPQHF

clone size: .
J gene: TRBJ2-5
V gene: TRBV11-2
D gene: .
CDR3 DNA: TGTGCCAGCAGCAGAAGGGGGACGGAGGAAGAGACCCAGTACTTC
CDR3 protein: CASSRRGTEEETQYF

clone size: .
J gene: TRBJ2-3
V gene: TRBV20-1
D gene: .
CDR3 DNA: TGCAGCACCGAAAGGGACGATACGCAGTATTTT
CDR3 protein: CSTERDDTQYF

clone size: once
J gene: TRBJ1-2
V gene: TRBV14
D gene: TRBD1
CDR3 DNA: TGTGCCAGCAGCCCGCTTGGACAGGGGGGCTACACCTTC
CDR3 protein: CASSPLGQGGYTF

clone size: .
J gene: TRBJ2-1
V gene: TRBV7-2
D gene: .
CDR3 DNA: TGTGCCAGCAGCCCTACCCTCAGCTCCTACAATGAGCAGTTCTTC
CDR3 protein: CASSPTLSSYNEQFF

clone size: .
J gene: TRBJ2-4
V gene: TRBV4-2
D gene: TRBD1
CDR3 DNA: TGTGCCAGCAGCCAAGATCCGAGGGGACAGGGAAAGAGTCAGTACTTC
CDR3 protein: CASSQDPRGQGKSQYF

clone size: .
J gene: TRBJ2-1
V gene: TRBV7-9
D gene: .
CDR3 DNA: TGTGCCAGCAGCTTAGCCGGGGGCTACAGCTCCTACAATGAGCAGTTCTTC
CDR3 protein: CASSLAGGYSSYNEQFF

clone size: .
J gene: TRBJ2-7
V gene: TRBV6-5
D gene: TRBD1
CDR3 DNA: TGTGCCAGCAGTCCGGACAGGTTGAGCTCCTACGAGCAGTACTTC
CDR3 protein: CASSPDRLSSYEQYF

clone size: few
J gene: TRBJ1-6
V gene: TRBV9
D gene: TRBD1
CDR3 DNA: TGTGCCAGCGCATCTTCGACAGGGATGGATTCACCCCTCCACTTT
CDR3 protein: CASASSTGMDSPLHF

clone size: .
J gene: TRBJ2-5
V gene: TRBV5-6
D gene: TRBD1
CDR3 DNA: TGTGCCAGCAGCGGACAGGTTCAAGAGACCCAGTACTTC
CDR3 protein: CASSGQVQETQYF

clone size: many
J gene: TRBJ1-1
V gene: TRBV28
D gene: .
CDR3 DNA: TGTGCCAGCAGTTTAGCAACCGGGACACGACAACCGTGGATCTTT
CDR3 protein: CASSLATGTRQPWIF

clone size: .
J gene: TRBJ1-1
V gene: TRBV6-6
D gene: TRBD1
CDR3 DNA: TGTGCCAGCAGTTACTCTGACAGGGACACTGAAGCTTTCTTT
CDR3 protein: CASSYSDRDTEAFF

clone size: .
J gene: TRBJ1-6
V gene: TRBV5-4
D gene: TRBD1
CDR3 DNA: TGTGCCAGCAGCTTGGTAGGGGGCGATTCACCCCTCCACTTT
CDR3 protein: CASSLVGGDSPLHF

clone size: .
J gene: TRBJ1-1
V gene: TRBV4-1
D gene: .
CDR3 DNA: TGCGCCAGCAGCCAAGTTGGGGAACTGACTGAAGCTTTCTTT
CDR3 protein: CASSQVGELTEAFF

clone size: once
J gene: TRBJ2-3
V gene: TRBV5-1
D gene: .
CDR3 DNA: TGCGCCAGCAGCTTGGGTACACCCTTTAGCACAGATACGCAGTATTTT
CDR3 protein: CASSLGTPFSTDTQYF

clone size: .
J gene: TRBJ2-5
V gene: TRBV18
D gene: .
CDR3 DNA: TGTGCCAGCTCACCGGACGGAAAGACCCAGTACTTC
CDR3 protein: CASSPDGKTQYF

clone size: .
J gene: TRBJ1-1
V gene: TRBV29-1
D gene: .
CDR3 DNA: TGCAGCGTTAATGCAGGGTCAACTGAAGCTTTCTTT
CDR3 protein: CSVNAGSTEAFF

clone size: .
J gene: TRBJ1-2
V gene: TRBV4-2
D gene: TRBD1
CDR3 DNA: TGTGCCAGCAGCCATCTTAAGGGGGCAGTTGGCTACACCTTC
CDR3 protein: CASSHLKGAVGYTF

clone size: once
J gene: TRBJ2-3
V gene: TRBV7-9
D gene: .
CDR3 DNA: TGTGCCAGCAGCCCCGCAAGTGCCGCAGATACGCAGTATTTT
CDR3 protein: CASSPASAADTQYF

clone size: .
J gene: TRBJ1-1
V gene: TRBV19
D gene: .
CDR3 DNA: TGTGCCAGTAGTATGCCCCCAGGGGACGAAGCTTTCTTT
CDR3 protein: CASSMPPGDEAFF

clone size: few
J gene: TRBJ1-5
V gene: TRBV19
D gene: .
CDR3 DNA: TGTGCCAGTACCTCGACAGGCCAGCGGAGCAATCAGCCCCAGCATTTT
CDR3 protein: CASTSTGQRSNQPQHF